These 16 T cell receptor beta chains share one sample of origin, sequenced in a study of long-term antiretroviral therapy in people with HIV. Run at survey level, the immunoSEQ assay was version v3.0. Sequencing used immunoSEQ multiplex PCR; TCRdb keeps in-frame clones, though not all of them. The data contain more than 15,000 clones, approximately 90% of them singletons. Sample: unsorted PBMCs, taken 0.6 years after starting antiretroviral therapy. The receptors originated from a woman in her forties with HIV.

This rearrangement joins TRBV7-2 to TRBJ1-2, with D tentatively TRBD1 (5 bases). The V and J ends lost 5 bases and 4 bases respectively, with 23 bases between them. There are 17 residues in the CDR3. Germline CDR1 reads SGHTA; CDR2 reads FQGNSA. The CDR3 nucleotides read TGTGCCAGCAGCAGCCGCGACTCCGGGGCCCTAGGCTATGGCTACACCTTC. Translated: CASSSRDSGALGYGYTF.

This rearrangement joins TRBV19 to TRBJ1-5; 10 bases are a match to TRBD1. The CDR3 is 10 amino acids. Germline lookup yields CDR1 LNHDA and CDR2 SQIVND (reference sequence). J was trimmed by 15 bases and V by 8 bases; bases with no gene match: 4. Written as DNA, the CDR3 is TGTGCCAGTGGACAGGGGGGGAGGCATTTT. Amino acids: CASGQGGRHF.

V gene TRBV7-9 combines with J gene TRBJ2-5; D unclear. Trimming left V 2 bases short and J 4 bases short, with 5 bases between. The germline V gene encodes CDR1 SEHNR and CDR2 FQNEAQ (reference sequence). The CDR3 spans 12 residues. CDR3 coding DNA: TGTGCCAGCAGCTTAAATGGAGAGACCCAGTACTTC. The encoded protein is CASSLNGETQYF.

In its sample, this clone was seen once. V gene TRBV5-1 combines with J gene TRBJ1-3; D is perhaps TRBD1 (5 bases). The V gene's germline CDR1 is SGHRS and CDR2 YFSETQ. The CDR3 contains 17 residues. The V end was cut by 0 bases, the J end by 4 bases, with 17 bases between. The CDR3 reads CASSLAGLAGSGNTIYF. The CDR3 coding sequence is TGCGCCAGCAGCTTGGCTGGGCTCGCAGGGTCCGGAAACACCATATATTTT.

This clone has only a few counts. The chain recombines TRBV5-1 with TRBJ1-1; a possible D gene is TRBD1 (5 bases). The CDR3 is 15 amino acids. Germline loops: CDR1 SGHRS, CDR2 YFSETQ. V dropped 4 bases and J dropped 4 bases, with 17 bases sitting between them. The CDR3 protein is CASSLAGSTSTEAFF. The CDR3 DNA reads as TGCGCCAGCAGCCTGGCAGGGAGTACGAGCACTGAAGCTTTCTTT. Using reference TRBV5-1 and TRBJ1-1 for the parts outside the CDR3, the full variable domain is KAGVTQTPRYLIKTRGQQVTLSCSPISGHRSVSWYQQTPGQGLQFLFEYFSETQRNKGNFPGRFSGRQFSNSRSEMNVSTLELGDSALYLCASSLAGSTSTEAFFGQGTRLTVV.

CDR3: CASSQGTSNYGYTF. As DNA, the CDR3 is TGTGCCAGCAGCCAAGGGACATCAAACTATGGCTACACCTTC. The chain recombines TRBV7-9 with TRBJ1-2; D perhaps matches TRBD1 (6 bases). V gave up 5 bases and J gave up 2 bases, with 12 bases separating them. This CDR3 region has 14 residues. Looked up from germline, CDR1 is SEHNR and CDR2 is FQNEAQ (reference sequence).

This clone was found a few times. This chain links TRBV7-9 with TRBJ1-5, with D tentatively TRBD1 (5 bases). The CDR3 length is 15 residues. The V gene lost 1 base and the J gene lost 4 bases, with 11 bases spanning the gap. Germline V gene lookup returns CDR1 SEHNR and CDR2 FQNEAQ (reference sequence). The CDR3 coding sequence is TGTGCCAGCAGCTTAGGTGACAGCTTTAATCAGCCCCAGCATTTT. It specifies CASSLGDSFNQPQHF.

In its sample, this clone was seen a few times. This rearrangement joins TRBV29-1 to TRBJ1-2; 7 positions agree with TRBD1. The V gene's germline CDR1 is SQVTM and CDR2 ANQGSEA. The ends lost 6 bases at V and 7 bases at J; junction bases unmatched: 11. This CDR3 has 13 amino acids. This chain's CDR3 is CSVAGQEDGGYTF. CDR3 DNA sequence: TGCAGCGTAGCCGGACAGGAAGATGGTGGCTACACCTTC.

The chain employs TRBV18 and TRBJ1-2; tentative D call: TRBD1 (6 bases). The CDR3 contains 13 residues. V shed 2 bases and J shed 11 bases, with 15 bases lying between them. The germline CDR1 and CDR2 sequences are KGHSH and LQKENI. As DNA, the CDR3 is TGTGCCAGCTCACCAGGGACATCCCCAACTTACACCTTC. It translates to CASSPGTSPTYTF.

This sequence joins TRBV4-2 and TRBJ1-2, with a tentative D call TRBD1 (6 bases). CDR3 size: 13 residues. The germline V gene encodes CDR1 LGHNA and CDR2 YNFKEQ. V was trimmed by 7 bases and J by 2 bases, leaving 11 bases between them. CDR3 sequence: CASTLTGNYGYTF. For the CDR3, the DNA is TGTGCCAGCACCCTGACAGGAAACTATGGCTACACCTTC.

This clone was detected only once. The chain couples TRBV5-1 to TRBJ2-3, with 8 positions matching TRBD2. Trimming at V came to 0 bases and at J to 2 bases, leaving 8 bases not matched to a gene. This CDR3 has 17 amino acids. Per germline, CDR1 SGHRS and CDR2 YFSETQ. The CDR3 DNA sequence: TGCGCCAGCAGCTTGGGGCCGAGTAGCGGGGACACAGATACGCAGTATTTT. It translates to CASSLGPSSGDTDTQYF.

This clone was picked up one time. The chain has TRBV7-2 and TRBJ1-1; possible D gene TRBD1, 6 bases. This CDR3 has 14 residues. V gave up 5 bases and J gave up 1 base, with 11 bases separating them. The V gene's germline CDR1 is SGHTA and CDR2 FQGNSA. The CDR3 reads CASSPSTGNTEAFF. The CDR3 DNA reads as TGTGCCAGCAGCCCTTCGACAGGGAACACTGAAGCTTTCTTT.

The chain combines TRBV5-1 with TRBJ1-1, with unresolved D. This CDR3 contains 13 residues. The V end lost 0 bases, the J end lost 5 bases, and 8 bases lay between the germline ends. Germline CDR1 SGHRS, CDR2 YFSETQ. The CDR3 region is CASSLDPRTEAFF. In DNA, the CDR3 is TGCGCCAGCAGCTTGGACCCGAGGACTGAAGCTTTCTTT.

The chain links TRBV30 to TRBJ2-7; 11 positions agree with TRBD2. Losses at the gene ends were 2 bases for V and 3 bases for J; bases not matched to a gene: 3. Germline V gives CDR1 GTSNPN, CDR2 SVGIG (reference sequence). CDR3 length equals 14 residues. In DNA, the CDR3 is TGTGCCTGGAGTCGGCTAGCGGGGGGCTACGAGCAGTACTTC. Translating gives CAWSRLAGGYEQYF.

The chain has TRBV18 and TRBJ1-2; 9 bases line up with TRBD1. After removal of 6 bases from V and 4 bases from J, the junction contained 6 bases not matched to a gene. The germline CDR1 and CDR2 sequences are KGHSH and LQKENI. The CDR3 is 14 amino acids. CDR3 nucleotide sequence: TGTGCCAGCTCCCCCCGGGACAGGGCCTATGGCTACACCTTC. Translation: CASSPRDRAYGYTF.

The chain carries TRBV5-5 and TRBJ1-6; D call uncertain. The CDR3 runs to 17 residues. Germline V gene data show CDR1 as SGHKS and CDR2 as YYEKEE (reference sequence). Trimming left V 0 bases short and J 0 bases short, with 10 bases between. In nucleotides, the CDR3 is TGTGCCAGCAGCTTGGCCTATCATAGCTCCTATAATTCACCCCTCCACTTT. Its protein is CASSLAYHSSYNSPLHF.